This T cell receptor beta chain was identified during a study of blood T cells in healthy people across ages (dated by TCRdb to between 2014 and 2017). Study-level background: Template switching captured roughly one uniquely barcoded TCR beta cDNA molecule per two T cells in model experiments. Using deep sequencing normalized with unique cDNA molecular identifiers, the study measured how TCR beta repertoire diversity changes with age. Donors were grouped into four age groups: young (average roughly 15 years), middle-aged (about 38), aged (around 60) and long-lived (roughly 80). To avoid experimental bias, donors of different ages were spread randomly across the sequencing lanes. The study analyzed two additional independent replicas of 1 million unique cDNA reads from the same blood draw for two donors, one aged 18 to 30 and one aged 80 or older.

The donors were 40 or so Caucasian individuals from Russia, aged 6 to 90 years, who were systemically healthy. Each donor gave ten milliliters of peripheral blood, drawn into EDTA-treated Vacutainer tubes. Ficoll-Paque density-gradient centrifugation was used to isolate PBMCs, with at least 6.5 million per sample. Total RNA was extracted from PBMCs with Trizol reagent, with at least 6 micrograms obtained per sample. Naive CD45RAhigh/CD27high T cell percentages were measured by flow cytometry on a PBMC aliquot from every donor. Taken from the germline V gene, the CDR1 and CDR2 loops are SGHTA and FQGNSA. Trimming takes 6 bases off V and 5 bases off J; junction bases not matched to a gene: 6. The CDR3, cysteine through phenylalanine, is 14 amino acids long. The DNA shown is the 42-base CDR3, in frame from base 1. This clonotype has a handful of counts. Its antigen specificity is not known. One base away there is no much larger clone; base qualities are not given.

Library construction relied on 5' RACE. The data were produced on an Illumina HiSeq 2500. A second PCR of about 6 to 12 cycles was run with a J-beta primer mix and a sample-barcoded 5' primer. Each TCR beta cDNA molecule received a unique molecular identifier from a template-switch 5' adaptor carrying 12 random nucleotides. Each sample yielded at least 2.5 million CDR3-containing paired-end reads. First-strand cDNA was synthesized from all RNA with the Mint cDNA synthesis kit, primed by a TRBC-specific oligonucleotide. All cDNA was treated with uracil-DNA glycosylase and then went through a first 18-cycle PCR with the universal primers M1SS and BC2_uni_R. The authors' pipeline ran thus. For normalization, 1 million high-quality reads were randomly selected from each sample, with every read carrying a distinct molecular identifier. Reads with shared molecular identifiers were discarded instead of being binned into consensus sequences. MiTCR, set to a Q25 quality threshold and the strictest error-elimination algorithm, was used for CDR3 identification, clonotype clustering and error correction. A nonparametric unseen species model with Euler transformation was used to estimate a lower bound on total TCR beta diversity. The raw public data were reprocessed by TCRdb itself: fastp quality trimming at Q25, MiXCR clonotype calling, in-frame beta chains only. Identical CDR3 proteins give one entry, which carries the most common genes and DNA. The V and J calls and clone size come from TCRdb's table, not from the authors' own analysis. The sample data list more than 650,000 distinct CDR3 sequences, and over 20% of these were observed just once. The ten largest make up about 20% of the sample.

Results and caveats for the whole study, not just this receptor: Since profiling was done on bulk unsorted PBMCs, naive and antigen-experienced compartments could not be conclusively compared. Estimates of total diversity based on one million sequenced T cells were considered lower bounds and underestimates. The CMV infection status of donors was not known, potentially confounding age-related changes in expanded clonotypes. Compared with the aged group, the long-lived group had more naive CD4+ T cells, fewer expanded clones and increased TCR diversity, suggesting age selection. As age increased, observed TCR beta diversity per million T cells dropped in a roughly linear way, and a significant reduction was already evident by age around 41. The percentage of naive T cells measured by flow cytometry correlated strongly with observed TCR beta diversity.

The sequence was collected from a man between 65 and 79 years old in good health. Sequencing was performed on blood. The rearrangement combines TRBV7-2 with TRBJ2-5, and 10 junction bases match TRBD2. For the CDR3, the sequence is CASRSSGSGETQYF. The DNA is as follows: TGTGCCAGCAGGTCTAGCGGGAGTGGGGAGACCCAGTACTTC.